These T cell receptor beta chains were read from a single sample in a study of cytomegalovirus exposure and HLA in healthy donors. Libraries were prepared by immunoSEQ multiplex PCR; TCRdb keeps only in-frame clonotypes and omits some of them. The sample has more than 110,000 clones, around 80% seen once. The specimen was PBMCs. Receptors were obtained from a young man in good health and CMV-seronegative. Both conserved end residues are part of each CDR3. The order of the fields is CDR3 protein, CDR3 DNA, V gene, J gene, clone size, D gene. D genes are given only for firm matches. Clone size is not always given. Where it is, it says once, few, many or a class for expanded clones.

cdr3_aa: CAISISDQPQHF
cdr3_nt: TGTGCCATCAGTATCTCGGATCAGCCCCAGCATTTT
v_call: TRBV10-3
j_call: TRBJ1-5
clone_size: -
d_call: -

cdr3_aa: CASSLAAVAGTAQYF
cdr3_nt: TGTGCCAGCAGCTTGGCCGCGGTAGCGGGGACCGCGCAGTATTTT
v_call: TRBV5-4
j_call: TRBJ2-3
clone_size: -
d_call: TRBD2

cdr3_aa: CASSLPGSLVGYTF
cdr3_nt: TGCGCCAGCAGCTTACCGGGAAGTCTCGTCGGCTACACCTTC
v_call: TRBV5-1
j_call: TRBJ1-2
clone_size: -
d_call: -

cdr3_aa: CASKVLAIYNEQFF
cdr3_nt: TGTGCCAGCAAGGTACTAGCGATATACAATGAGCAGTTCTTC
v_call: TRBV2
j_call: TRBJ2-1
clone_size: -
d_call: TRBD2

cdr3_aa: CASSDEGTYNEQFF
cdr3_nt: TGTGCCAGCAGTGATGAGGGAACCTACAATGAGCAGTTCTTC
v_call: TRBV6-4
j_call: TRBJ2-1
clone_size: -
d_call: -

cdr3_aa: CSARQGTEQYF
cdr3_nt: TGCAGTGCTAGACAGGGGACCGAGCAGTACTTC
v_call: TRBV20-1
j_call: TRBJ2-7
clone_size: -
d_call: -

cdr3_aa: CASSQDFNYEQYF
cdr3_nt: TGCGCCAGCAGCCAAGACTTTAACTACGAGCAGTACTTC
v_call: TRBV4-1
j_call: TRBJ2-7
clone_size: -
d_call: -

cdr3_aa: CASSVPRYSGGSYEQYF
cdr3_nt: TGTGCCAGCAGTGTTCCCCGATATAGCGGGGGCTCCTACGAGCAGTACTTC
v_call: TRBV2
j_call: TRBJ2-7
clone_size: -
d_call: TRBD2

cdr3_aa: CASNYGTAAFF
cdr3_nt: TGTGCCAGTAATTACGGGACAGCTGCTTTCTTT
v_call: TRBV19
j_call: TRBJ1-1
clone_size: -
d_call: TRBD1

cdr3_aa: CASSYSFRRDSPLHF
cdr3_nt: TGTGCCAGCAGTTACTCGTTCAGGAGGGATTCACCCCTCCACTTT
v_call: TRBV6-5
j_call: TRBJ1-6
clone_size: -
d_call: -

cdr3_aa: CASSVRTTETQYF
cdr3_nt: TGTGCCAGCAGTGTCCGGACTACCGAGACCCAGTACTTC
v_call: TRBV28
j_call: TRBJ2-5
clone_size: -
d_call: -

cdr3_aa: CASSVAGGSTDTQYF
cdr3_nt: TGTGCCAGCAGCGTAGCGGGGGGCAGCACAGATACGCAGTATTTT
v_call: TRBV9
j_call: TRBJ2-3
clone_size: few
d_call: -

cdr3_aa: CASSQAPGVLAGYYEQYF
cdr3_nt: TGTGCCAGCAGCCAAGCTCCCGGGGTCCTGGCAGGATATTACGAGCAGTACTTC
v_call: TRBV4-2
j_call: TRBJ2-7
clone_size: -
d_call: -

cdr3_aa: CASSIRREGTPEAFF
cdr3_nt: TGTGCCAGTAGTATAAGGAGGGAGGGGACACCCGAAGCTTTCTTT
v_call: TRBV19
j_call: TRBJ1-1
clone_size: -
d_call: -

cdr3_aa: CASSWRQGGGEKLFF
cdr3_nt: TGCGCCAGCAGTTGGAGACAGGGTGGGGGAGAAAAACTGTTTTTT
v_call: TRBV5-1
j_call: TRBJ1-4
clone_size: -
d_call: TRBD1

cdr3_aa: CASSEYVGAVGTYEQYF
cdr3_nt: TGTGCCAGCAGTGAATATGTGGGGGCTGTCGGGACCTACGAGCAGTACTTC
v_call: TRBV2
j_call: TRBJ2-7
clone_size: few
d_call: -

cdr3_aa: CASSFRGRAYEQYF
cdr3_nt: TGTGCCAGCAGTTTTAGGGGGAGAGCCTACGAGCAGTACTTC
v_call: TRBV27
j_call: TRBJ2-7
clone_size: few
d_call: -

cdr3_aa: CASSQDRGGRSTYEQYF
cdr3_nt: TGCGCCAGCAGCCAAGATCGTGGCGGGAGGAGTACCTACGAGCAGTACTTC
v_call: TRBV4-1
j_call: TRBJ2-7
clone_size: few
d_call: TRBD2

cdr3_aa: CASSIDPNRVLSPLHF
cdr3_nt: TGTGCCAGTAGTATAGACCCGAACAGGGTACTTTCACCCCTCCACTTT
v_call: TRBV19
j_call: TRBJ1-6
clone_size: -
d_call: -

cdr3_aa: CASSESKGNTEAFF
cdr3_nt: TGTGCCAGCAGTGAAAGTAAGGGGAATACTGAAGCTTTCTTT
v_call: TRBV2
j_call: TRBJ1-1
clone_size: -
d_call: -

cdr3_aa: CASSQYGDSNQPQNF
cdr3_nt: TGCGCCAGCAGCCAGTACGGGGATAGCAATCAGCCCCAGAATTTT
v_call: TRBV4-1
j_call: TRBJ1-5
clone_size: -
d_call: -

cdr3_aa: CASSGQGGGQPQHF
cdr3_nt: TGTGCCAGTAGTGGACAGGGGGGGGGTCAGCCCCAGCATTTT
v_call: TRBV19
j_call: TRBJ1-5
clone_size: -
d_call: TRBD1

cdr3_aa: CASSYSLQVGGYTF
cdr3_nt: TGTGCCAGCAGTTACTCCCTCCAGGTCGGTGGCTACACCTTC
v_call: TRBV6-5
j_call: TRBJ1-2
clone_size: -
d_call: -

cdr3_aa: CASSLARYEQYF
cdr3_nt: TGTGCCAGCAGCTTAGCTCGTTACGAGCAGTACTTC
v_call: TRBV11-2
j_call: TRBJ2-7
clone_size: -
d_call: -

cdr3_aa: CASSDYRGSEVDTQYF
cdr3_nt: TGTGCCAGCAGTGACTACAGGGGGTCTGAGGTAGATACGCAGTATTTT
v_call: TRBV25-1
j_call: TRBJ2-3
clone_size: -
d_call: TRBD1

cdr3_aa: CASSEASGVSYEQYF
cdr3_nt: TGTGCCAGCAGTGAAGCTAGCGGGGTCTCCTACGAGCAGTACTTC
v_call: TRBV6-1
j_call: TRBJ2-7
clone_size: -
d_call: TRBD2

cdr3_aa: CASSEEGTSGNTIYF
cdr3_nt: TGTGCCAGCAGTGAAGAGGGGACTTCTGGAAACACCATATATTTT
v_call: TRBV2
j_call: TRBJ1-3
clone_size: -
d_call: -

cdr3_aa: CASSLYRETDTQYF
cdr3_nt: TGTGCCAGCTCACTATACAGGGAAACAGATACGCAGTATTTT
v_call: TRBV18
j_call: TRBJ2-3
clone_size: -
d_call: -

cdr3_aa: CASSYVGETQYF
cdr3_nt: TGTGCCAGCAGTTACGTCGGGGAGACCCAGTACTTC
v_call: TRBV6-6
j_call: TRBJ2-5
clone_size: -
d_call: -

cdr3_aa: CASSEQGMNTEAFF
cdr3_nt: TGTGCCAGCAGTGAGCAGGGGATGAACACTGAAGCTTTCTTT
v_call: TRBV2
j_call: TRBJ1-1
clone_size: many
d_call: -

cdr3_aa: CASSYSPGIQETQYF
cdr3_nt: TGTGCCAGCAGTTACTCCCCGGGAATCCAAGAGACCCAGTACTTC
v_call: TRBV6-5
j_call: TRBJ2-5
clone_size: -
d_call: -

cdr3_aa: CASMRGRSNEKLFF
cdr3_nt: TGTGCCAGCATGCGGGGAAGAAGCAATGAAAAACTGTTTTTT
v_call: TRBV2
j_call: TRBJ1-4
clone_size: -
d_call: -

cdr3_aa: CASSYGHRGLSEQYF
cdr3_nt: TGTGCCAGCAGTTACGGTCACAGGGGGCTGTCCGAGCAGTACTTC
v_call: TRBV6-5
j_call: TRBJ2-7
clone_size: -
d_call: TRBD1

cdr3_aa: CASSLFTGSGYTF
cdr3_nt: TGTGCCAGCAGTTTATTCACAGGGTCCGGCTACACCTTC
v_call: TRBV28
j_call: TRBJ1-2
clone_size: -
d_call: -

cdr3_aa: CASSTDPRTGGDQETQYF
cdr3_nt: TGTGCCAGCAGTACCGACCCCCGGACAGGGGGAGACCAAGAGACCCAGTACTTC
v_call: TRBV2
j_call: TRBJ2-5
clone_size: -
d_call: TRBD1

cdr3_aa: CASSLGTGSSEAFF
cdr3_nt: TGCGCCAGCAGCTTGGGGACAGGGTCATCTGAAGCTTTCTTT
v_call: TRBV5-1
j_call: TRBJ1-1
clone_size: -
d_call: TRBD1

cdr3_aa: CASSSWTGSGNQPQHF
cdr3_nt: TGTGCCAGCAGTTCCTGGACAGGGTCGGGCAATCAGCCCCAGCATTTT
v_call: TRBV6-6
j_call: TRBJ1-5
clone_size: -
d_call: TRBD1

cdr3_aa: CASSSTGTGSSYEQYF
cdr3_nt: TGCGCCAGCAGCTCTACCGGGACAGGGAGCTCCTACGAGCAGTACTTC
v_call: TRBV5-1
j_call: TRBJ2-7
clone_size: -
d_call: TRBD1

cdr3_aa: CASSHRGLPYEQYF
cdr3_nt: TGTGCCAGCAGCCATAGGGGGCTCCCCTACGAGCAGTACTTC
v_call: TRBV13
j_call: TRBJ2-7
clone_size: -
d_call: TRBD1

cdr3_aa: CASRRTGGMTEAFF
cdr3_nt: TGTGCCAGCAGGAGGACAGGGGGGATGACTGAAGCTTTCTTT
v_call: TRBV7-9
j_call: TRBJ1-1
clone_size: few
d_call: TRBD1

cdr3_aa: CASSLDYEQYF
cdr3_nt: TGTGCCAGCAGCTTAGACTACGAGCAGTACTTC
v_call: TRBV7-8
j_call: TRBJ2-7
clone_size: once
d_call: -

cdr3_aa: CASSEAVTYYNSPLHF
cdr3_nt: TGTGCCAGCAGTGAAGCAGTCACCTACTATAATTCACCCCTCCACTTT
v_call: TRBV2
j_call: TRBJ1-6
clone_size: -
d_call: -

cdr3_aa: CASSRFGTSAGTEQFF
cdr3_nt: TGTGCCAGCAGCCGCTTCGGGACTAGCGCTGGCACAGAGCAGTTCTTC
v_call: TRBV7-2
j_call: TRBJ2-1
clone_size: -
d_call: TRBD2

cdr3_aa: CASSLEAGFNSPLHF
cdr3_nt: TGTGCCAGCAGCTTAGAGGCAGGGTTTAATTCACCCCTCCACTTT
v_call: TRBV7-2
j_call: TRBJ1-6
clone_size: -
d_call: -

cdr3_aa: CASSLEEGGRFEQYF
cdr3_nt: TGCGCCAGCAGCTTGGAGGAGGGCGGGAGATTCGAGCAGTACTTC
v_call: TRBV5-1
j_call: TRBJ2-7
clone_size: -
d_call: TRBD2

cdr3_aa: CASSPGTGANTEAFF
cdr3_nt: TGCGCCAGCAGTCCCGGGACAGGGGCGAACACTGAAGCTTTCTTT
v_call: TRBV5-1
j_call: TRBJ1-1
clone_size: -
d_call: TRBD1